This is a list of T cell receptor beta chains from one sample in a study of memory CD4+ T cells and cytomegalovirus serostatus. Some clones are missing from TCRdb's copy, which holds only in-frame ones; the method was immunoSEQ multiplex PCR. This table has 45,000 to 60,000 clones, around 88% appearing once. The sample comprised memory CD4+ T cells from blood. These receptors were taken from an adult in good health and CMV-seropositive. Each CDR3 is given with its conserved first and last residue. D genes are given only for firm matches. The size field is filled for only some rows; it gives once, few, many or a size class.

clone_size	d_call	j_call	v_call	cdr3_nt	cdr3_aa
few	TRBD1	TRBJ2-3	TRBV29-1	TGCAGCGTTGAAGTCAAGGGGGCAGCAGATACGCAGTATTTT	CSVEVKGAADTQYF
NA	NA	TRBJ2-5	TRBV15	TGTGCCACCAGCAGAGATCGGCGGGAGACCCAGTACTTC	CATSRDRRETQYF
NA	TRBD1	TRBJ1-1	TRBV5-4	TGTGCCAGCAGCTCCCTGGACAGGGGAAGAACTGAAGCTTTCTTT	CASSSLDRGRTEAFF
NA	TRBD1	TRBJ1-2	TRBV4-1	TGCGCCAGCAGCCAACTCCAGGGGGCTGATGGCTACACCTTC	CASSQLQGADGYTF
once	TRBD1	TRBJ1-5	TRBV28	TGTGCCAGCAGTAGGGGACAGGGGGCTAGTCAGCCCCAGCATTTT	CASSRGQGASQPQHF
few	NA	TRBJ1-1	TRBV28	TGTGCCAGCAGCCTTCCCTGGACAAGGCAAGCTTTCTTT	CASSLPWTRQAFF
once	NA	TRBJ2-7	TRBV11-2	TGTGCCAGCAGCTTAGGTCCGGGACTGAGCTCCTACGAGCAGTACTTC	CASSLGPGLSSYEQYF
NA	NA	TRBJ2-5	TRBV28	TGTGCCAGCAGTATAGTACAGGGAGCTGGCCAAGAGACCCAGTACTTC	CASSIVQGAGQETQYF
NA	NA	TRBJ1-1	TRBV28	TGTGCCAGCACTGGTATGGTGAACACTGAAGCTTTCTTT	CASTGMVNTEAFF
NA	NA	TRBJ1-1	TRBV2	TGTGCCAGCAGGACTTACATGAACACTGAAGCTTTCTTT	CASRTYMNTEAFF
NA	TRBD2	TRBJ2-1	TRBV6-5	TGTGCCAGCAGTTACTCGGGGACTAGCTCCTACAATGAGCAGTTCTTC	CASSYSGTSSYNEQFF
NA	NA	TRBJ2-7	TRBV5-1	TGCGCCAGCAGCTTGGCCCGGCAGGCCAACACCTACGAGCAGTACTTC	CASSLARQANTYEQYF
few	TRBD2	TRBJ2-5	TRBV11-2	TGTGCCAGCAGCTTATCTGGCGGGAGGGAGACCCAGTACTTC	CASSLSGGRETQYF
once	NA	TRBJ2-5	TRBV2	TGTGCCAGCAGTGACCAGAGAGCTCACCTTTCGACCCAGTACTTC	CASSDQRAHLSTQYF
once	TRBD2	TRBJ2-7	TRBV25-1	TGTGCCAGCAGTGAACGTGCGGGGGGCTCCTACGAGCAGTACTTC	CASSERAGGSYEQYF
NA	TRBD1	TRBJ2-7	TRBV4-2	TGTGCCAGCAGCCAAGAGAGGCCAGGGGGCGCCTACGAGCAGTACTTC	CASSQERPGGAYEQYF
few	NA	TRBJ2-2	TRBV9	TGTGCCAGCAGCGTAGAAGGCGGGGTATACACCGGGGAGCTGTTTTTT	CASSVEGGVYTGELFF
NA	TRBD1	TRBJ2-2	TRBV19	TGTGCCAGTAGTTACGACAGGGCCAGTCGGGAGCTGTTTTTT	CASSYDRASRELFF
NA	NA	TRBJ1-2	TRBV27	TGTGCCAGCAGACCGCCTCTGGGGGGCTACACCTTC	CASRPPLGGYTF
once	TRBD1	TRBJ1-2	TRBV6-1	TGTGCCACCAGCCAGGACAGGGGAATTTCCCAGAGCTACACCTTC	CATSQDRGISQSYTF
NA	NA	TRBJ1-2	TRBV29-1	TGCAGCGGCGCGGACACCCCTAACTATGGCTACACCTTC	CSGADTPNYGYTF
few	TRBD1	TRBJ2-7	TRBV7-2	TGTGCCAGCAGTTCACAGGGGTCCTCTTCCTACGAGCAGTACTTC	CASSSQGSSSYEQYF
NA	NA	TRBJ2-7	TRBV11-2	TGTGCCAGCAGCTTAGATCGGGGTTCTGGTTCCTACGAGCAGTACTTC	CASSLDRGSGSYEQYF